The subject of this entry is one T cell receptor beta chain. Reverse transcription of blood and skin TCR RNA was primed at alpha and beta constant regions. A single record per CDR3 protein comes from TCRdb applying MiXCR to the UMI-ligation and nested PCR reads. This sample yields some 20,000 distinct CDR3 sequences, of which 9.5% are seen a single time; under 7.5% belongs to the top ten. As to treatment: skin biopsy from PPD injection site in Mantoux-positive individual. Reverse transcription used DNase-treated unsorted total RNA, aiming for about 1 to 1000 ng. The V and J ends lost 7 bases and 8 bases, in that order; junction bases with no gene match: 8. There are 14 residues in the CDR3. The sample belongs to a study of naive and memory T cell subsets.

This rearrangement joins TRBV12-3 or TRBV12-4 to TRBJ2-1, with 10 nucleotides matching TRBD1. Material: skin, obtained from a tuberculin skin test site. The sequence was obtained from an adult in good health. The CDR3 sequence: CASTLRDRGDEQFF. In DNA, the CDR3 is TGTGCCAGCACTCTCCGGGACAGGGGTGATGAGCAGTTCTTC.